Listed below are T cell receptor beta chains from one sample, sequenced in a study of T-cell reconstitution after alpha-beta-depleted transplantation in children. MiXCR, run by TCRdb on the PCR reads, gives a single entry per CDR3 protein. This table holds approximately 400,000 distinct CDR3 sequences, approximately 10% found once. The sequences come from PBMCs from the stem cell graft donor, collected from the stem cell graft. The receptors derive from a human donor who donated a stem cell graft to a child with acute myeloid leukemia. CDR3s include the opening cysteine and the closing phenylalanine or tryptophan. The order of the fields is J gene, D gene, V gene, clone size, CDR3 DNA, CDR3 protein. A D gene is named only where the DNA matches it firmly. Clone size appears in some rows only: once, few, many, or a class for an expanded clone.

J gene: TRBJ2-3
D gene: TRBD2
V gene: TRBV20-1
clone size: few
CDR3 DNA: TGCAGTGCTAGAGGACTAGCGGGACCTCTCGGTACGCAGTATTTT
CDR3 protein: CSARGLAGPLGTQYF

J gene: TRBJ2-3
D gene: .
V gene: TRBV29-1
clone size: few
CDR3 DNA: TGCAGCGCCGTGCCGGTATGGACAGATACGCAGTATTTT
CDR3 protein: CSAVPVWTDTQYF

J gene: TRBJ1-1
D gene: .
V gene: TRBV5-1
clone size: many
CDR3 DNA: TGCGCCAGCAGCTTGACCCGATCCACTGAAGCTTTCTTT
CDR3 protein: CASSLTRSTEAFF

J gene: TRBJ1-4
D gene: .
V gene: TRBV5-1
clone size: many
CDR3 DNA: TGCGCCAGCAGTGGGGACGGGGGTTCAGATGAAAAACTGTTTTTT
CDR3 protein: CASSGDGGSDEKLFF

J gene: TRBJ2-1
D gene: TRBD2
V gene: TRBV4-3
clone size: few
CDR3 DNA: TGCGCCAGCAGCCAAGATAGGGCCCGAGCGGGAGGGGGGGATGAGCAGTTCTTC
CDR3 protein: CASSQDRARAGGGDEQFF

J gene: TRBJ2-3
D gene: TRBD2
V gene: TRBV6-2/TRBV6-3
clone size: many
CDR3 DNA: TGTGCCAGCGGAATAGCGGGAAACACAGATACGCAGTATTTT
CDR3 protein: CASGIAGNTDTQYF

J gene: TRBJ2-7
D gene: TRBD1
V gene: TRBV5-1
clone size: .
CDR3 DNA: TGCGCCAGCAGCCAGAGTGAGAGACAGGGTTTCTGGGAGCAGTACTTC
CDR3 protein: CASSQSERQGFWEQYF

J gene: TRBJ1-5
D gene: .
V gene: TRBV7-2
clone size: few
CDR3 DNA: TGTGCCAGCAGCTTAGTTGGGGACAATCAGCCCCAGCATTTT
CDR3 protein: CASSLVGDNQPQHF

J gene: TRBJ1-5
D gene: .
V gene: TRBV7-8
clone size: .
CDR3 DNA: TGTGCCAGCAGCTCCAGAGGTCAGGGCAATCAGCCCCAGCATTTT
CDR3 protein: CASSSRGQGNQPQHF

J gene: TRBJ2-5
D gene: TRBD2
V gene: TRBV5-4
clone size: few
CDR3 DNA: TGTGCCAGCAGCTCGTCCTGGGGGGCGGGGGGCCAAGAGACCCAGTACTTC
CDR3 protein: CASSSSWGAGGQETQYF

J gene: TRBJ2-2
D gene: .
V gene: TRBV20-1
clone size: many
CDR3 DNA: TGCAGTGCTAGTAGACTTGAACGGGGGACCGGGGAGCTGTTTTTT
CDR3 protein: CSASRLERGTGELFF

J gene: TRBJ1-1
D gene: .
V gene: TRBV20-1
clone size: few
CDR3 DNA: TGCAGTGCCGTGGACAACACGAACACTGAAGCTTTCTTT
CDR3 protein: CSAVDNTNTEAFF

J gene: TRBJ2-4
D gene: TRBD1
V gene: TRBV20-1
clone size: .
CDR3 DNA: TGCAGTGCTGGCTACAGGGGGCTGAACATTCAGTACTTC
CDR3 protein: CSAGYRGLNIQYF